This T cell receptor beta chain was captured in a study of CD8 T cells in Susac syndrome. RNA was extracted with the RNeasy kit, and a quantity of roughly 0.5 to 1 ug was reverse transcribed using random hexamers. TCRdb ran MiXCR on the immunoSEQ multiplex PCR reads and lists one entry per CDR3 protein. The sample holds about 180,000 distinct CDR3 sequences, just under 95% seen once. Sequencing was performed on CD4+ T cells from PBMCs. This clonotype was obtained from a human donor with Susac syndrome.

The CDR3 DNA sequence: TGCAGCGTTGAACGGGATAGGGACTATGGCTACACCTTC. This gives the protein CSVERDRDYGYTF. The V call is TRBV29-1, the J call TRBJ1-2, with D uncertain. CDR3 length equals 13 residues. Germline V CDR1 and CDR2: SQVTM, ANQGSEA. Trimming left V 2 bases short and J 3 bases short, with 10 bases between. Together with reference TRBV29-1 and TRBJ1-2, the CDR3 gives the full variable domain: SAVISQKPSRDICQRGTSLTIQCQVDSQVTMMFWYRQQPGQSLTLIATANQGSEATYESGFVIDKFPISRPNLTFSTLTVSNMSPEDSSIYLCSVERDRDYGYTFGSGTRLTVV.